These T cell receptor beta chains were read from a single sample in a study of T cell repertoires in cytomegalovirus infection. Each CDR3 protein gets one entry after TCRdb re-called the reads with MiXCR. The profile shows about 700,000 distinct CDR3 sequences, around 35% of them singletons. Antigen specificity for these receptors is unknown. The specimen was cultured PBMCs, collected from culture after CMV antigen stimulation. The receptors shown here come from a human donor in good health (CMV status not recorded). Some clones in this sample may be carry-over from other donors' samples. Both conserved end residues are part of each CDR3. D genes are given only for firm matches. Part of the rows lack a size; the others show once, few, many or a class for expanded clones.

d_gene: -; abundance: many; v_gene: TRBV7-2; j_gene: TRBJ1-5; CDR3aa: CASSLVGGSSNQPQHF; CDR3nt: TGTGCCAGCAGCTTAGTGGGGGGATCTAGCAATCAGCCCCAGCATTTT
d_gene: TRBD2; abundance: -; v_gene: TRBV12-3/TRBV12-4; j_gene: TRBJ2-3; CDR3aa: CASSFSVAGAITDTQYF; CDR3nt: TGTGCCAGCAGTTTTTCAGTAGCGGGGGCCATCACAGATACGCAGTATTTT
d_gene: -; abundance: few; v_gene: TRBV7-9; j_gene: TRBJ1-1; CDR3aa: CASSLEQGGTKAFF; CDR3nt: TGTGCCAGCAGCTTGGAACAGGGAGGGACCAAAGCTTTCTTT
d_gene: TRBD1; abundance: -; v_gene: TRBV18; j_gene: TRBJ1-3; CDR3aa: CASSPPFRDRGRDGSGNTIYF; CDR3nt: TGTGCCAGCTCACCACCCTTTCGGGACAGGGGGCGTGATGGCTCTGGAAACACCATATATTTT
d_gene: -; abundance: -; v_gene: TRBV7-9; j_gene: TRBJ2-6; CDR3aa: CASSLTERNQFTGANVLTF; CDR3nt: TGTGCCAGCAGCTTAACTGAAAGGAATCAGTTCACTGGGGCCAACGTCCTGACTTTC
d_gene: -; abundance: -; v_gene: TRBV7-6; j_gene: TRBJ2-7; CDR3aa: CASRPQERPYEQYF; CDR3nt: TGTGCCAGCAGACCTCAGGAGAGGCCCTACGAGCAGTACTTC
d_gene: -; abundance: -; v_gene: TRBV19; j_gene: TRBJ1-3; CDR3aa: CASSAFLDTIYF; CDR3nt: TGTGCCAGTAGTGCTTTCCTCGACACCATATATTTT
d_gene: -; abundance: -; v_gene: TRBV7-8; j_gene: TRBJ2-5; CDR3aa: CALGETQYF; CDR3nt: TGTGCCCTAGGGGAGACCCAGTACTTC
d_gene: -; abundance: few; v_gene: TRBV6-6; j_gene: TRBJ2-1; CDR3aa: CASSYSTNEQFF; CDR3nt: TGTGCCAGCAGTTACTCCACCAATGAGCAGTTCTTC
d_gene: TRBD2; abundance: few; v_gene: TRBV7-2; j_gene: TRBJ2-7; CDR3aa: CASSLLGGYSSYEQYF; CDR3nt: TGTGCCAGCAGCTTATTGGGGGGGTATTCCTCCTACGAGCAGTACTTC
d_gene: -; abundance: many; v_gene: TRBV7-2; j_gene: TRBJ1-1; CDR3aa: CASSLYPFWGQTEAFF; CDR3nt: TGTGCCAGCAGCTTATACCCCTTCTGGGGGCAGACTGAAGCTTTCTTT
d_gene: -; abundance: -; v_gene: TRBV7-2; j_gene: TRBJ1-2; CDR3aa: CASSLAPQGGGYTF; CDR3nt: TGTGCCAGCAGCTTAGCGCCCCAGGGAGGGGGCTACACCTTC
d_gene: TRBD2; abundance: -; v_gene: TRBV27; j_gene: TRBJ2-1; CDR3aa: CASRRGLGLAEQFF; CDR3nt: TGTGCCAGCAGGAGGGGACTAGGGCTTGCGGAGCAGTTCTTC
d_gene: -; abundance: -; v_gene: TRBV10-3; j_gene: TRBJ1-1; CDR3aa: CAITVTPATEAFF; CDR3nt: TGTGCCATCACAGTCACCCCCGCGACTGAAGCTTTCTTT
d_gene: -; abundance: -; v_gene: TRBV7-8; j_gene: TRBJ1-4; CDR3aa: CASSFSPKGRNEKLFF; CDR3nt: TGTGCCAGCAGCTTTAGTCCAAAAGGGCGGAATGAAAAACTGTTTTTT
d_gene: -; abundance: -; v_gene: TRBV4-1; j_gene: TRBJ2-3; CDR3aa: CASSPLEGFRQEELRDTQYF; CDR3nt: TGCGCCAGCAGCCCCTTAGAAGGGTTTCGACAGGAGGAATTAAGAGATACGCAGTATTTT
d_gene: -; abundance: -; v_gene: TRBV19; j_gene: TRBJ1-5; CDR3aa: CASSMGTAAANQPQHF; CDR3nt: TGTGCCAGTAGTATGGGTACTGCGGCGGCCAATCAGCCCCAGCATTTT
d_gene: -; abundance: -; v_gene: TRBV6-6; j_gene: TRBJ2-7; CDR3aa: CATTTGTTPYEQYF; CDR3nt: TGTGCCACCACGACAGGGACTACCCCCTACGAGCAGTACTTC
d_gene: -; abundance: -; v_gene: TRBV6-2/TRBV6-3; j_gene: TRBJ1-1; CDR3aa: CASSYSSEGDVSMGPTEAFF; CDR3nt: TGTGCCAGCAGTTACTCGTCGGAGGGAGACGTATCGATGGGCCCCACTGAAGCTTTCTTT
d_gene: TRBD1; abundance: -; v_gene: TRBV6-2/TRBV6-3; j_gene: TRBJ1-1; CDR3aa: CASSRTGGLVSEAFF; CDR3nt: TGTGCCAGCAGCCGGACAGGGGGCTTAGTATCTGAAGCTTTCTTT
d_gene: -; abundance: few; v_gene: TRBV7-2; j_gene: TRBJ2-3; CDR3aa: CASNDRGPGTQYF; CDR3nt: TGTGCCAGCAACGACCGGGGGCCGGGTACGCAGTATTTT
d_gene: -; abundance: few; v_gene: TRBV14; j_gene: TRBJ2-7; CDR3aa: CASSQDYTRGEQYF; CDR3nt: TGTGCCAGCAGCCAAGACTACACTCGAGGGGAGCAGTACTTC
d_gene: TRBD2; abundance: few; v_gene: TRBV5-1; j_gene: TRBJ2-3; CDR3aa: CASSLNPAGAADTQYF; CDR3nt: TGCGCCAGCAGCTTAAACCCAGCGGGGGCGGCAGATACGCAGTATTTT
d_gene: TRBD2; abundance: few; v_gene: TRBV7-8; j_gene: TRBJ2-1; CDR3aa: CASSNLLAGGGNEQFF; CDR3nt: TGTGCCAGCAGCAACCTACTAGCGGGGGGGGGTAATGAGCAGTTCTTC
d_gene: -; abundance: many; v_gene: TRBV7-2; j_gene: TRBJ2-7; CDR3aa: CASSSSRSYEQYF; CDR3nt: TGTGCCAGCAGCTCAAGCCGGTCCTACGAGCAGTACTTC
d_gene: TRBD2; abundance: few; v_gene: TRBV7-9; j_gene: TRBJ2-1; CDR3aa: CASSLSTSASYNEQFF; CDR3nt: TGTGCCAGCAGCTTATCTACTAGCGCCTCCTACAATGAGCAGTTCTTC
d_gene: -; abundance: -; v_gene: TRBV12-3/TRBV12-4; j_gene: TRBJ1-2; CDR3aa: CASRSAGGSYGYTF; CDR3nt: TGTGCCAGCCGGTCTGCCGGGGGGTCGTATGGCTACACCTTC
d_gene: -; abundance: few; v_gene: TRBV6-1; j_gene: TRBJ2-2; CDR3aa: CASVRVRETGELFF; CDR3nt: TGTGCCAGCGTGAGGGTGAGGGAGACCGGGGAGCTGTTTTTT
d_gene: -; abundance: -; v_gene: TRBV27; j_gene: TRBJ2-7; CDR3aa: CASSLYPGAAPFYEQYF; CDR3nt: TGTGCCAGCAGTTTATATCCCGGTGCGGCTCCCTTCTACGAGCAGTACTTC
d_gene: -; abundance: -; v_gene: TRBV12-3/TRBV12-4; j_gene: TRBJ1-1; CDR3aa: CASSHRDRTEAFF; CDR3nt: TGTGCCAGCAGCCACAGGGATCGAACTGAAGCTTTCTTT
d_gene: -; abundance: -; v_gene: TRBV20-1; j_gene: TRBJ1-2; CDR3aa: CSAGGPAGPYGYTF; CDR3nt: TGCAGTGCGGGAGGTCCGGCAGGTCCGTATGGCTACACCTTC
d_gene: -; abundance: -; v_gene: TRBV27; j_gene: TRBJ2-5; CDR3aa: CASRPSRFETQYF; CDR3nt: TGTGCCAGCAGGCCTAGCAGATTTGAGACCCAGTACTTC
d_gene: -; abundance: -; v_gene: TRBV19; j_gene: TRBJ2-1; CDR3aa: CATGPLYDEQFF; CDR3nt: TGTGCCACCGGCCCCTTGTATGATGAGCAGTTCTTC
d_gene: -; abundance: -; v_gene: TRBV7-2; j_gene: TRBJ2-7; CDR3aa: CASSVNSRQPYEQYF; CDR3nt: TGTGCCAGCAGCGTGAATTCTCGACAGCCCTACGAGCAGTACTTC
d_gene: -; abundance: -; v_gene: TRBV18; j_gene: TRBJ2-2; CDR3aa: CASSPQRQGTTGELFF; CDR3nt: TGTGCCAGCTCACCACAGAGGCAGGGGACCACCGGGGAGCTGTTTTTT
d_gene: TRBD2; abundance: -; v_gene: TRBV5-1; j_gene: TRBJ2-5; CDR3aa: CASSLAAFGSGGPQETQYF; CDR3nt: TGCGCCAGCAGCTTAGCGGCCTTTGGAAGCGGGGGGCCTCAAGAGACCCAGTACTTC
d_gene: -; abundance: few; v_gene: TRBV6-1; j_gene: TRBJ1-5; CDR3aa: CASRGLGGQPQHF; CDR3nt: TGTGCCAGCAGAGGACTGGGGGGTCAGCCCCAGCATTTT
d_gene: -; abundance: few; v_gene: TRBV12-3/TRBV12-4; j_gene: TRBJ2-7; CDR3aa: CASSFSLSYEQYF; CDR3nt: TGTGCCAGCAGTTTTTCCCTCTCCTACGAGCAGTACTTC